This T cell receptor beta chain derives from a study of cytomegalovirus exposure and HLA in healthy donors. The donors were healthy bone marrow donors. Researchers ran the PCR with 60 Vbeta and 13 Jbeta primers. Sequencing used immunoSEQ multiplex PCR; TCRdb keeps in-frame clones, though not all of them. The table has approximately 120,000 clones, about 70% seen once. This CDR3 region has 15 residues. Germline CDR1 is MNHEY and CDR2 is SVGAGI. V trimming: 4 bases; J trimming: 0 bases; junction bases outside the gene matches: 6. The sample taken for sequencing was PBMCs. The clonotype originates from a human donor in good health. The chain has TRBV6-5 and TRBJ2-7; 7 positions match TRBD1. CDR3 sequence (DNA): TGTGCCAGCAGTTCTCCGGGACAGAGCTCCTACGAGCAGTACTTC. Its translation is CASSSPGQSSYEQYF.